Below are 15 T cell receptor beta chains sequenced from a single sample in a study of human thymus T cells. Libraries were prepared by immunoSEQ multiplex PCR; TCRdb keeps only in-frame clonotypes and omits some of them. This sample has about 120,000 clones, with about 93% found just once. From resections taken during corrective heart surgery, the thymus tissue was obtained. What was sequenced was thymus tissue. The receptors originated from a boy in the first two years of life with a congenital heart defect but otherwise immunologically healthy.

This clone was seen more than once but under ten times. The CDR3: CASSPGGDRGQETQYF. CDR3 nucleotides: TGTGCCAGCAGCCCAGGGGGTGATAGGGGGCAGGAGACCCAGTACTTC. The chain combines TRBV21-1 with TRBJ2-5; the DNA was not used to check the table's D call, TRBD1. TRBV21-1 is a pseudogene segment. The CDR3 extends over 16 amino acids.

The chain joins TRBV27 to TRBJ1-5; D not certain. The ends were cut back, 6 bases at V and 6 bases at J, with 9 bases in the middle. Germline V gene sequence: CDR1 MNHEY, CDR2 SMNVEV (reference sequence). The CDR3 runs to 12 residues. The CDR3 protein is CASSLPLQPQHF. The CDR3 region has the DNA TGTGCCAGCAGCCTGCCGCTTCAGCCCCAGCATTTT.

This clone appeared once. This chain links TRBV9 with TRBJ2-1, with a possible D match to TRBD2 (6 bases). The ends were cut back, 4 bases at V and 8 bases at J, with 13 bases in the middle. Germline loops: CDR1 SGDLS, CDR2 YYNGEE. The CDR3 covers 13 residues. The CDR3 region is CASSPPTSDEQFF. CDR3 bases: TGTGCCAGCAGCCCACCGACTAGTGATGAGCAGTTCTTC.

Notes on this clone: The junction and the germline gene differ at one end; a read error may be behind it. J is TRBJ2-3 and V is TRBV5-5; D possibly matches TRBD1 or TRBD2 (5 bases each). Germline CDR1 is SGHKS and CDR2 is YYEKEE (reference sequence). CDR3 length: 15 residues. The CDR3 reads CASGFSGGLGDTQYF. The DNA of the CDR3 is TGTGCCAGCGGCTTCAGTGGGGGTCTTGGAGATACGCAGTATTTT.

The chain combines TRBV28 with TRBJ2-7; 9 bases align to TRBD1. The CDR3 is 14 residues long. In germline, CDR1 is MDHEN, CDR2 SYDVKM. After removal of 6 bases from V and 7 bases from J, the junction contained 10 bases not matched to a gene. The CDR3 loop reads CASRPPGQGGEQYF. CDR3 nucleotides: TGTGCCAGCAGGCCCCCGGGACAGGGAGGGGAGCAGTACTTC.

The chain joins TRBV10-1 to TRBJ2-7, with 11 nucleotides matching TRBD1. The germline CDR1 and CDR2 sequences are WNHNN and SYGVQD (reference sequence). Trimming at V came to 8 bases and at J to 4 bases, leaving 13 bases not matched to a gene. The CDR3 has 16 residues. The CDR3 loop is CASSKNRTGGPYEQYF. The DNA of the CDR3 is TGCGCCAGCTCCAAGAACCGGACAGGGGGCCCGTACGAGCAGTACTTC.

CDR3 sequence reads: CASSQVPAGDLGPYEQYF. Here the CDR3 DNA reads TGTGCCAGCAGCCAAGTGCCAGCGGGGGATCTGGGCCCTTACGAGCAGTACTTC. V usage is TRBV4-2 and J usage is TRBJ2-7; 8 bases align to TRBD2. CDR1 is LGHNA and CDR2 is YNFKEQ in the germline V gene. V trimming: 1 base; J trimming: 4 bases; junction bases outside the gene matches: 15. The CDR3 contains 18 residues.

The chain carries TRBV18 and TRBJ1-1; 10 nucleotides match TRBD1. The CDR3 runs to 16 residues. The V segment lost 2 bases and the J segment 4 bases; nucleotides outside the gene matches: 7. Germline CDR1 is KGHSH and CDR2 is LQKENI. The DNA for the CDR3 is TGTGCCAGCTCACCAGGACAGGGGGGGTTCGGCACTGAAGCTTTCTTT. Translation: CASSPGQGGFGTEAFF. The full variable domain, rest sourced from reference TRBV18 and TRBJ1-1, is NAGVMQNPRHLVRRRGQEARLRCSPMKGHSHVYWYRQLPEEGLKFMVYLQKENIIDESGMPKERFSAEFPKEGPSILRIQQVVRGDSAAYFCASSPGQGGFGTEAFFGQGTRLTVV.

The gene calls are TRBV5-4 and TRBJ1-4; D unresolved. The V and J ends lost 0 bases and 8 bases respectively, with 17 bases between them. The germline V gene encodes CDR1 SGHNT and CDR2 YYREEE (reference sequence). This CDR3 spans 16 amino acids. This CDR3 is CASSLAIGGLSEKLFF. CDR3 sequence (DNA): TGTGCCAGCAGCTTGGCCATCGGAGGGTTGAGCGAAAAACTGTTTTTT.

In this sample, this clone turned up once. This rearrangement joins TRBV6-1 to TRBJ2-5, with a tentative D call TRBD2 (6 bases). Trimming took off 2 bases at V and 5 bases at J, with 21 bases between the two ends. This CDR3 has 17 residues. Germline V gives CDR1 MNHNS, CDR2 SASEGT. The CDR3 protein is CASSEKFGGSGSETQYF. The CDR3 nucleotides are TGTGCCAGCAGTGAAAAGTTTGGAGGGTCCGGGTCGGAGACCCAGTACTTC.

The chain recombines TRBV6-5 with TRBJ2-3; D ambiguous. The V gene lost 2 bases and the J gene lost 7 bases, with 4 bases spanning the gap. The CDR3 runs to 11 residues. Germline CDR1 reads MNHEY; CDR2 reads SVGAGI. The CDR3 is CASSYSHTQYF. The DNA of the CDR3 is TGTGCCAGCAGTTACAGTCATACGCAGTATTTT.

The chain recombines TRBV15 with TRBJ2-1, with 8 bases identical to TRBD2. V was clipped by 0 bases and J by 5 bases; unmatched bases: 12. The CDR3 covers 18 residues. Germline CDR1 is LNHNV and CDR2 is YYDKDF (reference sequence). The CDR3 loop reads CATSRDCTGTRVHNEQFF. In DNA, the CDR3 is TGTGCCACCAGCAGAGATTGTACCGGGACTAGAGTCCACAATGAGCAGTTCTTC. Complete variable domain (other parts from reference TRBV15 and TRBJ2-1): DAMVIQNPRYQVTQFGKPVTLSCSQTLNHNVMYWYQQKSSQAPKLLFHYYDKDFNNEADTPDNFQSRRPNTSFCFLDIRSPGLGDTAMYLCATSRDCTGTRVHNEQFFGPGTRLTVL.

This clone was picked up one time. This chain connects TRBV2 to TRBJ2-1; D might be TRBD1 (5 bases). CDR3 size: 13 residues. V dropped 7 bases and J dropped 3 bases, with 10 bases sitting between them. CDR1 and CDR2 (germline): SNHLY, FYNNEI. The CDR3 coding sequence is TGTGCCAGCATTCAGGGTATCTACAATGAGCAGTTCTTC. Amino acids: CASIQGIYNEQFF. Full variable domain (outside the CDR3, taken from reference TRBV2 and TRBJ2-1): EPEVTQTPSHQVTQMGQEVILRCVPISNHLYFYWYRQILGQKVEFLVSFYNNEISEKSEIFDDQFSVERPDGSNFTLKIRSTKLEDSAMYFCASIQGIYNEQFFGPGTRLTVL.

In DNA form, the CDR3 reads TGTGCCAGTAGCACAGGGTGGCCTCAGCCCCAGCATTTT. Translation: CASSTGWPQPQHF. The chain couples TRBV19 to TRBJ1-5, with D maybe TRBD1 (6 bases). From germline, CDR1 is LNHDA and CDR2 SQIVND (reference sequence). V was trimmed by 6 bases and J by 6 bases, leaving 12 bases between them. The CDR3 extends over 13 amino acids.

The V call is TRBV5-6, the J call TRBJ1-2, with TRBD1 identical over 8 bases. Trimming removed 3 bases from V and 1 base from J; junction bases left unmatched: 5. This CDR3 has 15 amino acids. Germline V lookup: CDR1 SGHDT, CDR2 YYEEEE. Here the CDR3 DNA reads TGTGCCAGCAGCTCGGGAGGACAGGGTAACTATGGCTACACCTTC. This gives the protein CASSSGGQGNYGYTF.